A selection of T cell receptor beta chains follows, all from one sample in a study of cytomegalovirus exposure and HLA in healthy donors. Here immunoSEQ multiplex PCR was the method, and the copy in TCRdb shows in-frame clones only, minus some. The sample contains some 150,000 clones, over 75% of which appear only once. The sequencing input was PBMCs. These receptors were obtained from a man aged 30 to 39 in good health and CMV-seropositive. Each CDR3 is given with its conserved first and last residue. Fields, in order: CDR3 protein, clone size, V gene. Size is omitted from some rows. Given values are once, few, many or a class for expanded clones.

CASSPPPGGEQFF | once | TRBV18
CASRTGGVSDYGYTF | few | TRBV27
CATSDREVWANTGELFF | - | TRBV7-8
CASSDARELKPQHF | - | TRBV2
CASSLQGAREKLFF | - | TRBV7-2
CASSIGTDTYEQYF | - | TRBV19
CASSEVGGTSNQPQHF | - | TRBV6-1
CASSPDRGQKNQPQHF | - | TRBV5-6
CSVRQGLGYTF | once | TRBV29-1
CASSPGGSTPNTEAFF | few | TRBV5-1
CASSLNSQTDTQYF | - | TRBV5-1
CSARDISEAFF | - | TRBV20-1
CASSYRGDYGYTF | - | TRBV27
CASSLGLDTDTQYF | - | TRBV5-1
CASSLRTGISGNTIYF | - | TRBV5-1
CASSWQGGAETEAFF | - | TRBV7-2
CASSYTPGQLAYEQYF | - | TRBV6-5
CASSFRSSYNEQFF | once | TRBV27
CASSDRGQGRSYEQYF | - | TRBV10-1
CASSLAWDRVDATEAFF | once | TRBV7-9
CASSPWGSGGDTQYF | - | TRBV5-1
CASRTGQGVGQPQHF | - | TRBV6-6
CASSSGTGFSGGANVLTF | - | TRBV5-1
CASTSTSAYEQYF | few | TRBV2
CASSSSQGYTF | - | TRBV28
CASSGTGRSVINEQFF | - | TRBV2
CASSLIAGGDTQYF | - | TRBV5-1
CASSQGLSYEQYF | - | TRBV4-1
CASSADRGDSNQPQHF | - | TRBV5-6
CASSSGTGAIGGNTIYF | - | TRBV27
CASSLNSGGAGNEQFF | - | TRBV11-2
CAWLPQKDNHQETQYF | few | TRBV30
CASSIASGETQYF | - | TRBV19
CASSPRGFPETQYF | - | TRBV18
CASSLSLGTSGTYEQYF | - | TRBV27
CASSQGTGLGYEQYF | - | TRBV4-3
CASSQDKVAYNEQFF | - | TRBV4-1
CASSYNSNTEAFF | - | TRBV6-5
CASSFTPSYEQYF | - | TRBV7-2
CASSEATGGEYGYTF | few | TRBV2
CASSSGTGVYGYTF | - | TRBV7-9
CAWSVRLAETQYF | - | TRBV30
CASSYPPGGGYGYTF | - | TRBV6-5
CASSKAEQPRNEQFF | - | TRBV21-1
CASSEGAYTEAFF | - | TRBV6-1
CASGLQASYGYTF | - | TRBV28